These 23 T cell receptor beta chains came from one sample sequenced in a study of glioma-infiltrating T cells. Using RNA template, CDR3s of TCR alpha and beta were amplified with iRepertoire arm-PCR. One entry per CDR3 protein, called by TCRdb with MiXCR from the multiplex PCR reads. The profile shows over 120,000 distinct CDR3 sequences, about 39% of them singletons. Material for sequencing was glioma tissue, nonneoplastic brain tissue, or PBMCs (not recorded which). Receptors were obtained from a human donor with low-grade glioma or glioblastoma, undergoing nonglioma brain surgery, or in good health (not recorded which).

This clonotype was picked up a small number of times. The chain links TRBV7-2 to TRBJ2-3; a possible D gene is TRBD2 (5 bases). CDR3 length: 13 amino acids. Trimming left V 5 bases short and J 2 bases short, with 8 bases between. The germline V gene encodes CDR1 SGHTA and CDR2 FQGNSA. CDR3 bases: TGTGCCAGCAGCAAACTAGTCACAGATACGCAGTATTTT. Encoded protein: CASSKLVTDTQYF.

This clonotype has at least ten counts. The rearrangement links TRBV10-2 to TRBJ2-7; D is ambiguous. Germline CDR1 WSHSY, CDR2 SAAADI. The CDR3 totals 11 residues. The V and J ends lost 2 bases and 9 bases respectively, with 8 bases between them. The CDR3 DNA reads TGCGCCAGCAGTGAGAACAACGCGCAGTACTTC. Its protein is CASSENNAQYF.

The chain carries TRBV20-1 and TRBJ1-2, with TRBD1 matching over 7 bases. J gave up 4 bases and V 0 bases, and 5 bases lay outside the gene matches. The CDR3 is 14 amino acids. Germline V gene lookup returns CDR1 DFQATT and CDR2 SNEGSKA (reference sequence). The CDR3 protein is CSAREGAGGYGYTF. The CDR3 bases are TGCAGTGCTAGAGAAGGGGCAGGGGGCTATGGCTACACCTTC.

This rearrangement joins TRBV2 to TRBJ2-1, with D hard to call. V lost 7 bases and J lost 8, with 9 bases in between. In germline, CDR1 is SNHLY, CDR2 FYNNEI. The CDR3 length is 11 residues. This CDR3 reads CASNSYDEQFF. CDR3 nucleotide sequence: TGTGCCAGCAATTCTTACGATGAGCAGTTCTTC.

The chain is built from TRBV12-3 or TRBV12-4 and TRBJ2-3; D gene ambiguous. Trimming shortened V by 2 bases and J by 4 bases, and 7 bases separated the two germline ends. The CDR3 has 13 residues. The chain's CDR3 is CASSLIRADTQYF. The CDR3 DNA reads TGTGCCAGCAGTTTAATCCGGGCAGATACGCAGTATTTT.

The chain couples TRBV20-1 to TRBJ1-2; 12 bases map to TRBD1. J lost 6 bases, V lost 5 bases, and 7 bases had no gene match. From germline, CDR1 is DFQATT and CDR2 SNEGSKA (reference sequence). The CDR3 runs to 14 residues. The CDR3 loop reads CSALSGTGGHGYTF. The DNA of the CDR3 is TGCAGTGCTCTCTCCGGGACAGGGGGCCATGGCTACACCTTC.

The chain uses TRBV15 and TRBJ1-5, with TRBD1 as a possible D gene (5 bases). Trimming took off 5 bases at V and 2 bases at J, with 10 bases between the two ends. CDR1 LNHNV and CDR2 YYDKDF come from the germline V gene (reference sequence). This CDR3 spans 14 amino acids. CDR3 loop: CATSLGQGNQPQHF. CDR3 sequence (DNA): TGTGCCACCAGCCTTGGACAAGGCAATCAGCCCCAGCATTTT.

The rearrangement joins TRBV7-9 to TRBJ2-3, with TRBD1 as a possible D gene (7 bases). The CDR3 consists of 13 residues. Germline lookup yields CDR1 SEHNR and CDR2 FQNEAQ (reference sequence). Trimming stripped 5 bases from V and 4 bases from J, with 10 bases between. The CDR3 region is CASSRGTADTQYF. Written as DNA, the CDR3 is TGTGCCAGCAGCCGCGGGACAGCAGATACGCAGTATTTT.

This chain connects TRBV29-1 to TRBJ2-7, with D maybe TRBD1 (5 bases). V lost 0 bases to trimming and J lost 0 bases, with 12 bases between them. The germline CDR1 and CDR2 sequences are SQVTM and ANQGSEA. The CDR3 has 15 amino acids. CDR3 residues: CSVEEAGLSSYEQYF. DNA of the CDR3: TGCAGCGTTGAAGAGGCAGGGTTGAGCTCCTACGAGCAGTACTTC.

This clonotype was seen only once. The chain joins TRBV29-1 to TRBJ1-1; D unclear. CDR3 size: 13 residues. Deletions cut 3 bases from V and 3 bases from J, with 11 bases between. The germline CDR1 and CDR2 sequences are SQVTM and ANQGSEA. DNA of the CDR3: TGCAGCGTTGAGAGGCAAGAGGACACTGAAGCTTTCTTT. Amino acids: CSVERQEDTEAFF.

A single count supports this clonotype. The J gene is TRBJ2-4, the V gene TRBV20-1; D assignment may be TRBD1 or TRBD2 (5 bases each). V lost 3 bases to trimming and J lost 0 bases, with 9 bases between them. The CDR3 runs 14 residues. CDR1 is DFQATT and CDR2 is SNEGSKA in the germline V gene (reference sequence). Written as DNA, the CDR3 is TGCAGTGCTAGGTGGGGGAGAGCCAAAAACATTCAGTACTTC. Translated: CSARWGRAKNIQYF.

In its sample, this clonotype was seen many times. J is TRBJ1-1 and V is TRBV6-1; D gene ambiguous. The CDR3 runs to 11 residues. V gave up 4 bases and J gave up 10 bases, with 10 bases separating them. Germline assignment: CDR1 MNHNS and CDR2 SASEGT. CDR3 DNA sequence: TGTGCCAGCAGTGTTGGTGAGAGAGCTTTCTTT. It specifies CASSVGERAFF.

The genes are TRBV6-6 and TRBJ1-2, with D unresolved. CDR1 is MNHNY and CDR2 is SVGAGI in the germline V gene (reference sequence). V lost 6 bases and J 3 bases, leaving 11 bases between the germline ends. This CDR3 region has 13 residues. The CDR3 region is CASRVGFDYGYTF. DNA for the CDR3: TGTGCCAGCAGAGTGGGGTTCGACTATGGCTACACCTTC.

For this clonotype: Sequence at one end of the junction differs from germline and may be a read error. The chain combines TRBV20-1 with TRBJ1-3; D ambiguous. Germline CDR1 is DFQATT and CDR2 is SNEGSKA (reference sequence). The CDR3 contains 13 residues. CDR3 in DNA: TGCAGTGCTAAGGAGGGCTCTGGAAACACCACATATTTT. Translating it yields CSAKEGSGNTTYF.

V gene TRBV20-1 combines with J gene TRBJ2-3, with D perhaps matching TRBD1 (6 bases). The germline gives CDR1 DFQATT, CDR2 SNEGSKA (reference sequence). The CDR3 is 15 residues long. The germline V and J ends were trimmed by 0 bases and 5 bases, with 15 bases remaining between them. This chain's CDR3 is CSARDPRGIVDTQYF. The CDR3 DNA reads TGCAGTGCTAGAGATCCTAGGGGGATCGTAGATACGCAGTATTTT.

This clonotype was found a few times. This rearrangement joins TRBV20-1 to TRBJ2-3; D call uncertain. The length of the CDR3 is 14 residues. CDR1 and CDR2 from the germline V gene are DFQATT and SNEGSKA (reference sequence). With 2 bases removed from V and 2 bases from J, the gap between germline ends came to 11 bases. This CDR3 reads CSARLPYSTDTQYF. The CDR3 coding sequence is TGCAGTGCTAGACTGCCTTACTCCACAGATACGCAGTATTTT.

The rearrangement joins TRBV20-1 to TRBJ2-5, with D hard to call. V lost 4 bases, J lost 4 bases, and 16 bases lay in between. The CDR3 totals 14 residues. Germline-derived CDR1 and CDR2 are DFQATT and SNEGSKA (reference sequence). The CDR3 protein is CSAIYPTTSETQYF. The CDR3 DNA reads TGCAGTGCTATTTATCCTACTACCTCAGAGACCCAGTACTTC.

This clonotype has a handful of counts. The chain uses TRBV6-1 and TRBJ1-1, with D uncertain. CDR1 is MNHNS and CDR2 is SASEGT in the germline V gene. Trimming took off 5 bases at V and 6 bases at J, with 13 bases between the two ends. The CDR3 contains 13 residues. The CDR3 nucleotides are TGTGCCAGCAGTTGGGGATGGCAGTCTGAAGCTTTCTTT. As protein: CASSWGWQSEAFF.

This rearrangement joins TRBV6-1 to TRBJ2-1; tentatively, D is TRBD2 (5 bases). The CDR3 has 15 residues. V dropped 6 bases and J dropped 0 bases, with 12 bases sitting between them. Germline V gene data show CDR1 as MNHNS and CDR2 as SASEGT. CDR3 DNA sequence: TGTGCCAGCAGCCCGGACTGGGGCTCCTACAATGAGCAGTTCTTC. Amino acid sequence: CASSPDWGSYNEQFF.

This clonotype was counted a few times. The V call is TRBV6-1, the J call TRBJ2-7, with unresolved D. This CDR3 comprises 12 residues. Germline CDR1 MNHNS, CDR2 SASEGT. Trimming removed 10 bases at V and 3 bases at J, with 13 bases between. The CDR3 nucleotides are TGTGCCACCGGCAACGACGGCTACGAGCAGTACTTC. Translated: CATGNDGYEQYF.

This clonotype was detected only a few times. The genes are TRBV7-2 and TRBJ1-3; D is unresolved. Germline values: CDR1 SGHTA, CDR2 FQGNSA. Trimming took off 7 bases at V and 0 bases at J, with 10 bases between the two ends. The length of the CDR3 is 14 residues. The CDR3 coding sequence is TGTGCCAGCAACCCGGGCTACTCTGGAAACACCATATATTTT. Its translation: CASNPGYSGNTIYF.

This clonotype was counted at least ten times. The gene calls are TRBV28 and TRBJ1-5, with no clear D. Trimming took off 6 bases at V and 4 bases at J, with 16 bases between the two ends. The CDR3 is made up of 15 amino acids. Germline V gene sequence: CDR1 MDHEN, CDR2 SYDVKM. The CDR3 sequence is CASRMIQNLNQPQHF. In nucleotides, the CDR3 is TGTGCCAGCAGGATGATCCAGAACCTTAATCAGCCCCAGCATTTT.

The V gene is TRBV7-9, the J gene TRBJ2-7, with 7 bases lining up with TRBD1. Germline CDR1 and CDR2: SEHNR and FQNEAQ (reference sequence). The V and J ends lost 6 bases and 2 bases, in that order; junction bases with no gene match: 10. This CDR3 contains 15 residues. The CDR3 protein is CASSAGTEFTYEQYF. CDR3 bases: TGTGCCAGCAGTGCCGGGACAGAATTTACCTACGAGCAGTACTTC.